This paragraph covers one TCR beta chain sequence. The antigen it binds to is not known. No base-level quality is on record; no much larger clone is a single base apart. TCR CDR3 regions were amplified from genomic DNA by multiplex PCR using the deep immunoSEQ assay. Extracted genomic DNA from each cell subset was spread evenly across all wells of several immunoSEQ 96-well plates, with each plate serving as a replicate. For sorted subsets, about 0.2 ug genomic DNA, equal to tens of thousands of T cell genomes, was loaded into each replicate PCR. Purified libraries were measured with a Qubit 3.0 fluorometer, size-checked on a Bioanalyzer 2100, and measured again with the KAPA Library Quantification kit. Every immunoSEQ 96-well plate was sequenced on a separate single-read 150-cycle Illumina NextSeq 550 flow cell. The paper's processing steps were these. Because only junctional sequences without quality scores were contained in the immunoSEQ output, filtering matching that applied to full-length reads could not be performed. Sequences were annotated with PyIR, a Python wrapper for IgBLAST v1.9, using IMGT germline references to assign V/J genes and CDR3. Reads were removed for weak V/J assignments (E-value above 1e-6), missing CDR3, stop codons, out-of-frame junctions, or ambiguous translated residues. A V3J clonotype was defined by an identical inferred V gene, J gene, and CDR3 amino acid sequence. To compute the percentage overlap between repertoires, the number of shared unique clonotypes was divided by the size of the smaller repertoire. Repertoire richness was assessed with RTK rarefaction, the Chao1 estimator, and Recon v2.1 estimates of unobserved clonotypes. For all TCRbeta clonotypes obtained by the gDNA method from a handful of donors, generation probabilities were computed with OLGA. Sourced from immuneACCESS, this table was stored by TCRdb with only in-frame sequences that have V and J called. A share of the clones is absent; for the studies checked, an unresolved V gene accounts for under half, and the remainder has no known explanation. The V and J calls and clone size were taken over from that table, and D and trimming were inferred from the DNA. The sample profile shows 550,000 to 850,000 clones; 74% of them were found once. The top ten constitute 1.5% to 2% of the sample.

CDR1 and CDR2 are drawn from the germline V gene: SGHTS, YDEGEE. Between the V and J ends, shortened by 0 bases and 3 bases respectively, the junction contains 6 bases. Measured from the cysteine to the phenylalanine, the CDR3 is 13 residues long. CDR3 DNA only is kept here, 39 bases in frame from base 1. The donors were healthy, HIV-negative adults who had no recently reported acute infections or vaccinations. Only Caucasian adults living in Nashville, Tennessee, USA were represented among the donors. CD4+ T cells were enriched by magnetic negative selection; naive cells were then positively selected on CD45RA, and the negative fraction formed the memory subset. After blood collection by leukapheresis, PBMCs were isolated using Ficoll-Histopaque density gradient centrifugation and then cryopreserved in the vapor phase of liquid nitrogen. Analytical flow cytometry was used to check the purity and quantity of every magnetically sorted T cell population. From each sorted fraction, genomic DNA was isolated and quantified by UV absorbance on a Nanodrop 2000c.

This sample stems from a study of shared clonotypes between healthy human individuals (dated by TCRdb to about 2020). Some background on the complete study: The cohort included three men and a couple of women between 18 and 49 years of age. Per donor, three plates each were used for CD4 naive and CD4 memory, two for CD8 naive, and one for CD8 memory. To estimate repertoire size and how much clonotypes are shared between individuals, the study performed deep sequencing of blood TCR repertoires from a few healthy adults. To increase sequencing depth and limit assay-specific biases, different laboratories used diverse techniques to prepare libraries and sequence TCR repertoires. Each donor's leukapheresis produced roughly between roughly 0.85 and 10 billion PBMCs.

Beyond this particular receptor, the publication reports: Pairwise subsampling led to the expectation that sequencing depth would affect the degree of clonotype sharing among donors. Clonotypes shared by all four sorted-subset donors showed higher generation probabilities than non-shared clonotypes. Rarefaction of sorted-subset datasets indicated incomplete sequencing despite the large sequencing depth. Estimated clonotype richness was generally larger for naive than for memory subsets. Around 5% of naive CD4, 3% to 3.5% of naive CD8, approximately 2.2% of memory CD4, and more than 0.35% of memory CD8 clonotypes were shared across several donors. Sampling was restricted to blood, and TCR repertoires in tissues likely differ from the TCR repertoires found in blood. Because the study included a small number of donors, the genetic and exposure-history diversity represented was limited.

The chain is assembled from TRBV5-8 and TRBJ1-1; too little of a D gene remains to name it. The TCR comes from a woman in her twenties or thirties in good health. Specimen: memory CD4+ T cells sorted from blood. Reading the label with the study, this specimen's cell subset or site is: CD45RA-negative fraction. CDR3 reads: CASSLVDDTEAFF. The DNA is TGTGCCAGCAGCTTGGTGGATGACACTGAAGCTTTCTTT.